This T cell receptor beta chain was found in a study of blood T cell repertoires in COVID-19. Study-level information: The United States, Italy and Spain were the sources of the acute and convalescent COVID-19 samples.

As regards this clone: Other DNA sequences within the sample encode an identical CDR3.

Profiled with immunoSEQ multiplex PCR; TCRdb holds only in-frame clones, not every one. The sample lists more than 200,000 clones, around 88% occurring once. The CDR3 consists of 14 residues. The ends were cut back, 3 bases at V and 0 bases at J, with 7 bases in the middle. The germline CDR1 and CDR2 sequences are LGHDT and YNNKEL (reference sequence). During active infection, Seattle patients enrolled and were then monitored through disease. The clonotype originates from a woman aged 30 to 39 with COVID-19, enrolled during active disease. V is TRBV3-1 (or the pseudogene TRBV3-2) and J is TRBJ2-3, with a tentative D call TRBD2 (6 bases). The material sequenced was peripheral blood. CDR3 sequence: CASSHGTSTDTQYF. CDR3 DNA sequence: TGTGCCAGCAGCCACGGGACTAGCACAGATACGCAGTATTTT.